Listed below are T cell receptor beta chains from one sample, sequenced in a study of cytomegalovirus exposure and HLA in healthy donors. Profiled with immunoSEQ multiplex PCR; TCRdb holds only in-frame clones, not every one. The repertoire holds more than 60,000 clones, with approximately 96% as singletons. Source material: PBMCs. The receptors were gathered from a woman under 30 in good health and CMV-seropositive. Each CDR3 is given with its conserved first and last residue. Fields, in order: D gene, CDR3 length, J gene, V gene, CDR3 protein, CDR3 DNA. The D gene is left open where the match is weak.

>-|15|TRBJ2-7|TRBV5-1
CASSLGASLASEQYF
TGCGCCAGCAGCTTGGGTGCTAGCCTAGCCTCCGAGCAGTACTTC
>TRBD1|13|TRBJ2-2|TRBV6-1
CASQGANTGELFF
TGTGCCAGCCAGGGGGCGAACACCGGGGAGCTGTTTTTT
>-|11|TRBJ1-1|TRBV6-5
CASSQGLSAFF
TGTGCCAGCAGCCAGGGACTGAGCGCTTTCTTT
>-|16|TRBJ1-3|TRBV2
CASSPGGVLSGNTIYF
TGTGCCAGCAGCCCGGGGGGGGTTTTGTCGGGAAACACCATATATTTT
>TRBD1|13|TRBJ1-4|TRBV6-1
CASNRGTNEKLFF
TGTGCCAGCAACAGGGGTACTAATGAAAAACTGTTTTTT
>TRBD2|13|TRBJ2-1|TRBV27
CASRLLAGDEQFF
TGTGCCAGCAGACTACTAGCGGGAGACGAGCAGTTCTTC
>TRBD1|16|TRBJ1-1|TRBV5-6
CASSFIPGQLNTEAFF
TGTGCCAGCAGCTTTATCCCGGGACAGCTTAACACTGAAGCTTTCTTT
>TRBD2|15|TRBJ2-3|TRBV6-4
CASSLTSGSTDTQYF
TGTGCCAGCAGCCTCACTAGCGGGAGCACAGATACGCAGTATTTT
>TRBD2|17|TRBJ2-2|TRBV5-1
CASSLGNAGVGHGELFF
TGCGCCAGCAGCTTGGGTAACGCGGGAGTCGGTCACGGGGAGCTGTTTTTT
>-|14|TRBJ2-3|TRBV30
CAWSGRGETDTQYF
TGTGCCTGGAGCGGGAGAGGAGAGACAGATACGCAGTATTTT